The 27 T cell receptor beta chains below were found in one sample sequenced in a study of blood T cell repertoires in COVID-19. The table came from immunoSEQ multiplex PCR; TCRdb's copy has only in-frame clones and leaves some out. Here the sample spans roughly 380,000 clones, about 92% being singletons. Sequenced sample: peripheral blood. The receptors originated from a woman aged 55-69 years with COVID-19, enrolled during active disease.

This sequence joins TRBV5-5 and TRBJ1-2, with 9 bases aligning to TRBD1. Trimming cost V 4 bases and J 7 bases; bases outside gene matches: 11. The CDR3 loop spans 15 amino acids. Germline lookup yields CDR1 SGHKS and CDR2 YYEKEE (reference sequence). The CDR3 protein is CASSTLGTGFPGYTF. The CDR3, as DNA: TGTGCCAGCAGCACTCTTGGGACAGGGTTCCCTGGCTACACCTTC.

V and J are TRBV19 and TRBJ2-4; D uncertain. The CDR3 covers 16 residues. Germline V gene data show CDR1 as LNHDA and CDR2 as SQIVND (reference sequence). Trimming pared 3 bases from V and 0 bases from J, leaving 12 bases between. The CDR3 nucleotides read TGTGCCAGTAGTATCCCTGGCAGGCGAGCCAAAAACATTCAGTACTTC. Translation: CASSIPGRRAKNIQYF.

The CDR3 protein is CASRPGTASGNTIYF. For the CDR3, the DNA is TGTGCCAGCCGTCCGGGGACAGCTTCTGGAAACACCATATATTTT. V usage is TRBV19 and J usage is TRBJ1-3, with 7 bases aligning to TRBD1. This CDR3 region has 15 residues. V trimming: 9 bases; J trimming: 1 base; junction bases outside the gene matches: 9. Germline CDR1 is LNHDA and CDR2 is SQIVND (reference sequence).

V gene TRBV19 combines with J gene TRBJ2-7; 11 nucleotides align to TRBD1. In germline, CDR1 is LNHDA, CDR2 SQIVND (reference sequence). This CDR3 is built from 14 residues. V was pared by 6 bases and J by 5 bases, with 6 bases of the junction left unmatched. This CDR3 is CASSRTGGRNEQYF. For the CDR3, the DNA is TGTGCCAGTAGCCGGACAGGGGGCCGGAACGAGCAGTACTTC. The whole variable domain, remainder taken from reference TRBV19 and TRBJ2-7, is DGGITQSPKYLFRKEGQNVTLSCEQNLNHDAMYWYRQDPGQGLRLIYYSQIVNDFQKGDIAEGYSVSREKKESFPLTVTSAQKNPTAFYLCASSRTGGRNEQYFGPGTRLTVT.

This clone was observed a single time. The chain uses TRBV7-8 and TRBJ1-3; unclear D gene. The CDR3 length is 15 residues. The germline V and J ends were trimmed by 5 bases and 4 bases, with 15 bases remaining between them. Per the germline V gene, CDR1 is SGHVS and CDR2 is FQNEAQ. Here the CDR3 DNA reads TGTGCCAGCAGCCCATGGGAGCCCGTAGGAAACACCATATATTTT. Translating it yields CASSPWEPVGNTIYF. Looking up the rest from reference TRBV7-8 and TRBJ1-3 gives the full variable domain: GAGVSQSPRYKVAKRGQDVALRCDPISGHVSLFWYQQALGQGPEFLTYFQNEAQLDKSGLPSDRFFAERPEGSVSTLKIQRTQQEDSAVYLCASSPWEPVGNTIYFGEGSWLTVV.

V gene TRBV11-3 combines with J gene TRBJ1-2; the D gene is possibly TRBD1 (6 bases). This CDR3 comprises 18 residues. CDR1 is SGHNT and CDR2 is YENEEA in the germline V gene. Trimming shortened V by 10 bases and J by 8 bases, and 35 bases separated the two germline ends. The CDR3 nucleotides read TGTGCCACAATCCCAAGGGAGAGGGGCGCCAGGGGTAGGTTCGGCTACACCTTC. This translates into CATIPRERGARGRFGYTF.

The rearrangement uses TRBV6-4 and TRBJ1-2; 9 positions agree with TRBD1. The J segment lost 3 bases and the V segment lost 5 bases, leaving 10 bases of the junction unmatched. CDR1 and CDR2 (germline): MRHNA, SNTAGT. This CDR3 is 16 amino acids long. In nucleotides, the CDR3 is TGTGCCAGCAGTCCCGAGGGGGACAGGGTTGACTATGGCTACACCTTC. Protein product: CASSPEGDRVDYGYTF.

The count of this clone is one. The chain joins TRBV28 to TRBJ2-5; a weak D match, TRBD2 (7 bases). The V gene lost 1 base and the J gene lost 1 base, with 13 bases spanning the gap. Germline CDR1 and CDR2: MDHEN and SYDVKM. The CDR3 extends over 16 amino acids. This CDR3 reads CASSLYQGGGQETQYF. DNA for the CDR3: TGTGCCAGCAGTTTATATCAGGGAGGGGGCCAAGAGACCCAGTACTTC.

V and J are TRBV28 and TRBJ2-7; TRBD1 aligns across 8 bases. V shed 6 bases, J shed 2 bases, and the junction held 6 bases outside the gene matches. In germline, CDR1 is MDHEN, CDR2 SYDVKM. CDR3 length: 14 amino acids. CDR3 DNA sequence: TGTGCCAGCAGCACCGGGACAGGAGCCTACGAGCAGTACTTC. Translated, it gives CASSTGTGAYEQYF.

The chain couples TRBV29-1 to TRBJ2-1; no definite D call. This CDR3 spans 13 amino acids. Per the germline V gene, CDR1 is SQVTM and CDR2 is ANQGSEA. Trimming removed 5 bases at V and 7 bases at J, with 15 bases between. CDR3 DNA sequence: TGCAGCGTTCTAGGCTCGTCCCAAAATGAGCAGTTCTTC. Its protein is CSVLGSSQNEQFF.

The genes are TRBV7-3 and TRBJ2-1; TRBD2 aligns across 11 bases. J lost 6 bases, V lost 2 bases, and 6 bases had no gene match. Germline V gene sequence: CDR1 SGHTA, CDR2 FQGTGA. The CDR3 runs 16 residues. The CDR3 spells CASSLYLAGGPNEQFF. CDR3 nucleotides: TGTGCCAGCAGCTTATACCTAGCGGGGGGCCCCAATGAGCAGTTCTTC.

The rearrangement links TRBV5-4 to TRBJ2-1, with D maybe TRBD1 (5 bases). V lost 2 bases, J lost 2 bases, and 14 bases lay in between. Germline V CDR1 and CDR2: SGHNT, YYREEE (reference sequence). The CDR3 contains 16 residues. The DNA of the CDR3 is TGTGCCAGCAGCTTTGGGGCCCAGGTCACCTACAATGAGCAGTTCTTC. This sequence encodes CASSFGAQVTYNEQFF.

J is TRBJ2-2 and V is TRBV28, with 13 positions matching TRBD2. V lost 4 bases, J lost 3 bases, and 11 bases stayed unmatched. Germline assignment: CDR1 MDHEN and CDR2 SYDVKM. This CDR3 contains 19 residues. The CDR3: CASSYKRLAGGVHTGELFF. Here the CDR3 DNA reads TGTGCCAGCAGTTATAAGCGACTAGCGGGGGGCGTTCACACCGGGGAGCTGTTTTTT. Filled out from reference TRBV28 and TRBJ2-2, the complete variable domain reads DVKVTQSSRYLVKRTGEKVFLECVQDMDHENMFWYRQDPGLGLRLIYFSYDVKMKEKGDIPEGYSVSREKKERFSLILESASTNQTSMYLCASSYKRLAGGVHTGELFFGEGSRLTVL.

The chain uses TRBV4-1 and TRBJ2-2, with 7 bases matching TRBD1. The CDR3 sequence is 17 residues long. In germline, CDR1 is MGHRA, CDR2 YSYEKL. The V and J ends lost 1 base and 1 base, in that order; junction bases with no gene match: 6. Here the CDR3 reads CASSQVTGQENTGELFF. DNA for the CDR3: TGCGCCAGCAGCCAAGTTACTGGACAGGAGAACACCGGGGAGCTGTTTTTT.

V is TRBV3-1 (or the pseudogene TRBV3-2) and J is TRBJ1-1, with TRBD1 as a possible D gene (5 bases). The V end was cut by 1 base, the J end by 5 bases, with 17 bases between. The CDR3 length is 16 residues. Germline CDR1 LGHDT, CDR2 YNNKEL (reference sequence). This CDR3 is CASSQAWGRVGTEAFF. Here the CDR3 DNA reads TGTGCCAGCAGCCAAGCCTGGGGCAGGGTCGGAACTGAAGCTTTCTTT.

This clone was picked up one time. CDR3 region: CASSLQGINSPLHF. The CDR3 DNA is TGTGCCAGCAGCTTGCAGGGGATCAATTCACCCCTCCACTTT. The J gene is TRBJ1-6, the V gene TRBV5-4; D is possibly TRBD1 (6 bases). The V end lost 1 base, the J end lost 7 bases, and 9 bases lay between the germline ends. CDR1 and CDR2 from the germline V gene are SGHNT and YYREEE (reference sequence). The CDR3 is 14 residues long.

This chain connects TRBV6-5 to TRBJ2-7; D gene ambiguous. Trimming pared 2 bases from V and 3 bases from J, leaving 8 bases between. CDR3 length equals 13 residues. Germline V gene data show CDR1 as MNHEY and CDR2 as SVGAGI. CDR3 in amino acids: CASSYNEYYEQYF. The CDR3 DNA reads TGTGCCAGCAGTTACAACGAGTACTACGAGCAGTACTTC.

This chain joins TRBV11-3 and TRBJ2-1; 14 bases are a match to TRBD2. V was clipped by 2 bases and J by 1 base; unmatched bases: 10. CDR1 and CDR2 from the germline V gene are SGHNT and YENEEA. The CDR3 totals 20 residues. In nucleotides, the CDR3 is TGTGCCAGCAGCTTACGCCAGGGACTAGCGGGGGCTTTTTCCTACAATGAGCAGTTCTTC. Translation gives CASSLRQGLAGAFSYNEQFF.

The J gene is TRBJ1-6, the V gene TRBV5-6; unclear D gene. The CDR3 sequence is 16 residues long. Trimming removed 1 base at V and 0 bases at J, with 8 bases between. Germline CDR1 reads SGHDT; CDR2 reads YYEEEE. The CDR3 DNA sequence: TGTGCCAGCAGCTTGACAGCTATCTCCTATAATTCACCCCTCCACTTT. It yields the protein CASSLTAISYNSPLHF.

The CDR3 sequence: CASSLTGTGNTIYF. CDR3 nucleotides: TGTGCCAGCAGCTTGACAGGGACAGGAAACACCATATATTTT. The chain is built from TRBV5-6 and TRBJ1-3; possibly TRBD1 for D (6 bases). Trimming removed 1 base from V and 4 bases from J, with 9 bases in between. Germline V gene lookup returns CDR1 SGHDT and CDR2 YYEEEE. The CDR3 spans 14 residues.

Here the CDR3 reads CASSGPGRNTEAFF. DNA of the CDR3: TGTGCCAGCAGTGGCCCGGGGAGGAACACTGAAGCTTTCTTT. This rearrangement joins TRBV6-4 to TRBJ1-1; no reliable D call. This CDR3 is built from 14 residues. Trimming removed 4 bases from V and 1 base from J, with 10 bases in between. The germline V gene has CDR1 MRHNA and CDR2 SNTAGT.

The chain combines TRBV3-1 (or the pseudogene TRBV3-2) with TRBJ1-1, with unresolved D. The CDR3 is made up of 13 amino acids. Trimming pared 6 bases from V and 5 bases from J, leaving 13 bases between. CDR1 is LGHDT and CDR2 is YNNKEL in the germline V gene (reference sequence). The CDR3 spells CASRYLEQTEAFF. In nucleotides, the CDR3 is TGTGCCAGCAGATACCTAGAACAAACTGAAGCTTTCTTT.

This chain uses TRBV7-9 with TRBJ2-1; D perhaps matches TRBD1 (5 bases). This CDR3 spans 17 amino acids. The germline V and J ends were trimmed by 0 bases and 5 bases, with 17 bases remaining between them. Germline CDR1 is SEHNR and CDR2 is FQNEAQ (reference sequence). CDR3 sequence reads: CASSLAVGKGVHNEQFF. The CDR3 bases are TGTGCCAGCAGCTTAGCGGTCGGAAAAGGGGTGCACAATGAGCAGTTCTTC.

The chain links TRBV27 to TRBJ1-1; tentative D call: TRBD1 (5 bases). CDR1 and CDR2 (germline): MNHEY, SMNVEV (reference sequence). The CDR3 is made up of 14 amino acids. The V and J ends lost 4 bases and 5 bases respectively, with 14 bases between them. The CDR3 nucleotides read TGTGCCAGCAGTTCCAGGGTGATGGGGACTGAAGCTTTCTTT. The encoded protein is CASSSRVMGTEAFF.

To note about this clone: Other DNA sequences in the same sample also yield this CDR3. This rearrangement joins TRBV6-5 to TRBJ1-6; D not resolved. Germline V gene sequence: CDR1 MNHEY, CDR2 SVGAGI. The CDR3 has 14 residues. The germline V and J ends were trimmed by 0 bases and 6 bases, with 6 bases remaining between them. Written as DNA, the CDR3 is TGTGCCAGCAGTTACTCAACCGGTAATTCACCCCTCCACTTT. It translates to CASSYSTGNSPLHF.

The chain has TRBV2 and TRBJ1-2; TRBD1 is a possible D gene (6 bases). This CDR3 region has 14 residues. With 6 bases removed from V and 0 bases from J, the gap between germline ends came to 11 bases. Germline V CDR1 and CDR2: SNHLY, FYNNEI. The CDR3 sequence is CASRRTAANYGYTF. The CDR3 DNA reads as TGTGCCAGCAGACGGACAGCAGCTAACTATGGCTACACCTTC.

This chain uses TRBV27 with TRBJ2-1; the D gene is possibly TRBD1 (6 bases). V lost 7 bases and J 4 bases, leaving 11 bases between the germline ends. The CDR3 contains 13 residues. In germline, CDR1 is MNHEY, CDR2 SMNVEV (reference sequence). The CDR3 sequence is CASKAGDYNEQFF. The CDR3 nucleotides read TGTGCCAGCAAAGCAGGGGATTACAATGAGCAGTTCTTC.